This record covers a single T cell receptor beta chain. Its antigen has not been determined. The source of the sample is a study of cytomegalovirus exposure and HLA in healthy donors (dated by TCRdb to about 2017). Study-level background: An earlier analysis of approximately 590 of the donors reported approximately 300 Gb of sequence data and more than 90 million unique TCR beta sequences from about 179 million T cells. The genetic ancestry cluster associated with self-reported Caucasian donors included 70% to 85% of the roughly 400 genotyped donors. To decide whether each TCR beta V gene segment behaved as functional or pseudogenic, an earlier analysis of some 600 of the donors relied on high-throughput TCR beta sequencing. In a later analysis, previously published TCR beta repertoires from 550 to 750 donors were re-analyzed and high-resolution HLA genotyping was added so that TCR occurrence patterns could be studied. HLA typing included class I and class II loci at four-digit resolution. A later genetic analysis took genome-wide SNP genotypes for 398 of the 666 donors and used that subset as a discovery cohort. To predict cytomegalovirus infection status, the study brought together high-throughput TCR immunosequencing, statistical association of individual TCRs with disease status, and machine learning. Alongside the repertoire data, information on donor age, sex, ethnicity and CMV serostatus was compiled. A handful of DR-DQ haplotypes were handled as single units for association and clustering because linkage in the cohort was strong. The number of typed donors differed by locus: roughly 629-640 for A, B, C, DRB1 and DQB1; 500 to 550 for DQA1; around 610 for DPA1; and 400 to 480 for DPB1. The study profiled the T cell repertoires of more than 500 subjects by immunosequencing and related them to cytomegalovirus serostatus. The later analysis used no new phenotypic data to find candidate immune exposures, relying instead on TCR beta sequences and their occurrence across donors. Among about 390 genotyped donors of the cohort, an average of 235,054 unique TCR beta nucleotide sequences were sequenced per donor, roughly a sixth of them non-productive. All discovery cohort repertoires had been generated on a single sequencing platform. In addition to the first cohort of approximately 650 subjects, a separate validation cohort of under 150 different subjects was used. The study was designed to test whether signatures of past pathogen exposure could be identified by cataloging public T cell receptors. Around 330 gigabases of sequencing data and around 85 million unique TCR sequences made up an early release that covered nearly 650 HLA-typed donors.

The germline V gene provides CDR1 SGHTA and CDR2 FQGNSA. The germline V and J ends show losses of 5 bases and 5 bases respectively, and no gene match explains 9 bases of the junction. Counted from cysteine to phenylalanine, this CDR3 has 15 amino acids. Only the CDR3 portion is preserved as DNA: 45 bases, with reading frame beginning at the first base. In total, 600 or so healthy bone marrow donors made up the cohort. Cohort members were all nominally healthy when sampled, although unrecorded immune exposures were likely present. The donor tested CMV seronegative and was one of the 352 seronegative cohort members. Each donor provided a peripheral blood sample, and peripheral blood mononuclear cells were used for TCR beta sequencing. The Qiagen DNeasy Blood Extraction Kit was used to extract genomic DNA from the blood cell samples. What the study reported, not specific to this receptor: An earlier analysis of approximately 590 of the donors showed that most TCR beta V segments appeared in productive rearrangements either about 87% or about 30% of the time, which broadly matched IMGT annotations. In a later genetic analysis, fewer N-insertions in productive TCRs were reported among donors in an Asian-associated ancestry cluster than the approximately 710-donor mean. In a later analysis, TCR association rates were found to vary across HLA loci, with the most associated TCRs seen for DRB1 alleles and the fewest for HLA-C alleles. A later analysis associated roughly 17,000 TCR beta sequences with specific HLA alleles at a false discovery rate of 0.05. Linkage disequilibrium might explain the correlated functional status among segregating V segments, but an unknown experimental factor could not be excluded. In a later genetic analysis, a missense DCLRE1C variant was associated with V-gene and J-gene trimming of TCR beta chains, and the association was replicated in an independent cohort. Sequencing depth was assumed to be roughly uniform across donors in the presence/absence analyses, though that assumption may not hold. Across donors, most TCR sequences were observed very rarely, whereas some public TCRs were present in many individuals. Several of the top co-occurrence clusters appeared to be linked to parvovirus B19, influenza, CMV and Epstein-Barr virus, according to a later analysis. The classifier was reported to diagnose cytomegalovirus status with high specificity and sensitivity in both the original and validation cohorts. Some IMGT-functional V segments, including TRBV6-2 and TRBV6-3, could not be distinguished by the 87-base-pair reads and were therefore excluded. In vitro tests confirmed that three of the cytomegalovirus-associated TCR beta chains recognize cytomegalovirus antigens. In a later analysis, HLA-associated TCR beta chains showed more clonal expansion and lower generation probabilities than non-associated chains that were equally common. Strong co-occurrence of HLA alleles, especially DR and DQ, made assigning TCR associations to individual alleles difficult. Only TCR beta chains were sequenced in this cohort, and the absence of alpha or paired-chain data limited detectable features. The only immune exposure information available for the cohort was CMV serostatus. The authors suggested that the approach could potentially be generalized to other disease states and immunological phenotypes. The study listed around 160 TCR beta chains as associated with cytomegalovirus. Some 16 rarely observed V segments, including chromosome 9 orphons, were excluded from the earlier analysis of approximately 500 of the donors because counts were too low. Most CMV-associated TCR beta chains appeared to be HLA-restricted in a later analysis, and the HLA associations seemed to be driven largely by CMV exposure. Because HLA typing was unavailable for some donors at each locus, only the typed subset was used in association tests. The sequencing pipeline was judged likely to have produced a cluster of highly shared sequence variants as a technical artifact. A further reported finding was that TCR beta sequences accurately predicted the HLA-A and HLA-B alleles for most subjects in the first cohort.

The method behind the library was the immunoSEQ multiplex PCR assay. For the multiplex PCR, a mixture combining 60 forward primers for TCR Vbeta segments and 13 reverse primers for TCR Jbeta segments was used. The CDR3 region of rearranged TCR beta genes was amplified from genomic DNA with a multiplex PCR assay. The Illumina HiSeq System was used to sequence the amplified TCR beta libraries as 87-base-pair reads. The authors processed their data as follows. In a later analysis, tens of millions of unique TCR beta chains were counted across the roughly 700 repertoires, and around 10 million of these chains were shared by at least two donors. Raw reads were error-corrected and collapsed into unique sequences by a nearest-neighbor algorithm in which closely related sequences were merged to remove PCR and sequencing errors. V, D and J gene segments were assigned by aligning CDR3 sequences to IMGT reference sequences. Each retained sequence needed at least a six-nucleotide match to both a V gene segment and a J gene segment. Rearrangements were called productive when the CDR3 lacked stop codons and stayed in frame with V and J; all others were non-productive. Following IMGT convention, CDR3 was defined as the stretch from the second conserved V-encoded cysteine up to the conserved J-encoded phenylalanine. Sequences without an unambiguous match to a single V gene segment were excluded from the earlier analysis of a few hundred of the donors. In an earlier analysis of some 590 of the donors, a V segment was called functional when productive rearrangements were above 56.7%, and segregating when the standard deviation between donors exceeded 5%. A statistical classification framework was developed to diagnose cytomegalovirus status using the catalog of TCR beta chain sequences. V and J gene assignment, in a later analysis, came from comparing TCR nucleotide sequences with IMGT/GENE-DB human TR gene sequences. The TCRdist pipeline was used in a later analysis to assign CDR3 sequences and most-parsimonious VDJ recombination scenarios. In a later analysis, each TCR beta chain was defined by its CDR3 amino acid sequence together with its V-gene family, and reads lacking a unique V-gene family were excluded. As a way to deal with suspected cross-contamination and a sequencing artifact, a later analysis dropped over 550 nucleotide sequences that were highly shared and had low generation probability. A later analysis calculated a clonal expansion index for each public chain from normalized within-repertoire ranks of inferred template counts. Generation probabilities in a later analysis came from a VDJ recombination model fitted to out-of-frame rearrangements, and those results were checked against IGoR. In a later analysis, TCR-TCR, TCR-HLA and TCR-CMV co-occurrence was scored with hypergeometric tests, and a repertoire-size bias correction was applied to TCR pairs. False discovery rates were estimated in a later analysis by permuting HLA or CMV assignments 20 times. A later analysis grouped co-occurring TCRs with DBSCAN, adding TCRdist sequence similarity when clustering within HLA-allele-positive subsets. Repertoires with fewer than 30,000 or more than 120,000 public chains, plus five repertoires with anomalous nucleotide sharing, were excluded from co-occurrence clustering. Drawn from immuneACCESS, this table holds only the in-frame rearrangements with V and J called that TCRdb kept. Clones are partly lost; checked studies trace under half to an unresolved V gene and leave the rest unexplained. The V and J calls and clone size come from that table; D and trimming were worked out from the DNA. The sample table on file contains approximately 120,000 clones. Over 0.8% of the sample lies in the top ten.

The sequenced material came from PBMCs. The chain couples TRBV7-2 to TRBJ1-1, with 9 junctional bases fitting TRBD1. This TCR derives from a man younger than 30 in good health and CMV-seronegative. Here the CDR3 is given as CASSRTRDRVTEAFF. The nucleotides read TGTGCCAGCAGCCGAACGCGGGACAGGGTGACTGAAGCTTTCTTT.